A selection of T cell receptor beta chains follows, all from one sample in a study of blood T cells in healthy people across ages. TCRdb reprocessed the 5' RACE reads via MiXCR and lists one record per CDR3 protein. The sample has about 570,000 distinct CDR3 sequences; 25% to 30% are singletons. Specimen: blood. The receptors here all came from a woman aged 70 to 79 in good health. The CDR3 runs from the conserved cysteine through the conserved F or W. D genes are given only for firm matches. Where a row states a size, it is once, few, many or the class of an expanded clone; other rows omit it.

TRBV20-1	TRBJ2-1	-	once	TGCAGTGCTAGTGCTAGCGCGTACAATGAGCAGTTCTTC	CSASASAYNEQFF
TRBV11-2	TRBJ1-4	TRBD1	-	TGTGCCAGCAGCTTATGGGACAGGGTTAATGAAAAACTGTTTTTT	CASSLWDRVNEKLFF
TRBV4-2	TRBJ2-7	TRBD2	few	TGTGCCAGCAGCCAAGCTGCGCTAGCGGGGGGGGGCTACGAGCAGTACTTC	CASSQAALAGGGYEQYF
TRBV7-3	TRBJ2-2	-	-	TGTGCCAGCAGCCCAAGGGCCTCCGTCGTCACCGGGGAGCTGTTTTTT	CASSPRASVVTGELFF
TRBV28	TRBJ2-7	-	-	TGTGCCATAACAGGGACCCCTTCGCTCCACGAGCAGTACTTC	CAITGTPSLHEQYF
TRBV7-2	TRBJ1-2	-	few	TGTGCCAGCAGCTTGACTTCGGATAATAGGGCCTATGGCTACACCTTC	CASSLTSDNRAYGYTF
TRBV11-2	TRBJ2-3	-	many	TGTGCCAGCAGCCGCCTAACGGATACGCAGTATTTT	CASSRLTDTQYF
TRBV12-3/TRBV12-4	TRBJ2-4	TRBD1	few	TGTGCCAGCAGTTTAGGCCGGACAGGGCTTGCCAAAAACATTCAGTACTTC	CASSLGRTGLAKNIQYF
TRBV29-1	TRBJ1-6	-	-	TGCAGCGTCCGGACGAACTATAATTCACCCCTCCACTTT	CSVRTNYNSPLHF
TRBV7-2	TRBJ1-2	-	-	TGTGCCAGCAGCTTAGGGTCGTCCAGGGCTAATGGCTACACCTTC	CASSLGSSRANGYTF
TRBV20-1	TRBJ1-3	-	-	TGCAGTGCTAGAGATCCGGCAAGCTCTGGAAACACCATATATTTT	CSARDPASSGNTIYF
TRBV15	TRBJ2-5	TRBD2	-	TGTGCCACCAGCAGAGGGGCGGGGGAACAAGAGACCCAGTACTTC	CATSRGAGEQETQYF
TRBV12-3/TRBV12-4	TRBJ1-4	-	-	TGTGCCAGCAGTCTCCGGACGGAAAATGAAAAACTGTTTTTT	CASSLRTENEKLFF
TRBV7-8	TRBJ2-5	-	-	TGTGCCAGCAGCCCAAGGGCACAGGGTGGGTTGGAGACCCAGTACTTC	CASSPRAQGGLETQYF
TRBV7-2	TRBJ2-2	-	once	TGTGCCAGCAGCTTAACGGGGGTCATGAACACCGGGGAGCTGTTTTTT	CASSLTGVMNTGELFF
TRBV4-2	TRBJ2-1	TRBD2	few	TGTGCCAGCAGCCAAGAAGTGAGCGGGGGGTTAGATGAGCAGTTCTTC	CASSQEVSGGLDEQFF
TRBV24-1	TRBJ2-3	-	-	TGTGCCACCAGTGATTTTAGCACAGATACGCAGTATTTT	CATSDFSTDTQYF
TRBV11-3	TRBJ2-1	TRBD2	many	TGTGCCAGCAGCTTAACACGGGGGGGCCTGAATGAGCAGTTCTTC	CASSLTRGGLNEQFF
TRBV12-3/TRBV12-4	TRBJ2-1	TRBD2	-	TGTGCCAGCGAGGAGCGGGGGGTAAATGAGCAGTTCTTC	CASEERGVNEQFF
TRBV9	TRBJ1-4	-	few	TGTGCCAGCAGCCCCGGATACGATGAAAAACTGTTTTTT	CASSPGYDEKLFF
TRBV5-4	TRBJ2-7	TRBD2	-	TGTGCCAGCAGCGGAGCCGGACTAGCGGGGGTGTCCTACGAGCAGTACTTC	CASSGAGLAGVSYEQYF
TRBV4-2	TRBJ2-5	-	few	TGTGCCAGCAGCCCTGGGACCAAACAAGAGACCCAGTACTTC	CASSPGTKQETQYF
TRBV29-1	TRBJ2-7	-	-	TGCAGCGTTGGGCAGGGAGCCAACGAGCAGTACTTC	CSVGQGANEQYF
TRBV10-3	TRBJ1-1	TRBD1	-	TGTGCCATCAGTGTAACAGGGGACTCTAGCACTGAAGCTTTCTTT	CAISVTGDSSTEAFF
TRBV6-2/TRBV6-3	TRBJ2-5	-	-	TGTGCCAGCAGTCTCGCTAGCGTGGAGACCCAGTACTTC	CASSLASVETQYF
TRBV7-2	TRBJ2-7	TRBD2	-	TGTGCCAGCAGCTGGGGGACTAGAGCCTACGAGCAGTACTTC	CASSWGTRAYEQYF
TRBV7-2	TRBJ2-7	-	many	TGTGCCAGCAGCGTCATGGGCTCCTACGAGCAGTACTTC	CASSVMGSYEQYF
TRBV20-1	TRBJ2-4	TRBD1	-	TGCAGTGCTAGATATCCTCGGACAGGGAAAAACATTCAGTACTTC	CSARYPRTGKNIQYF
TRBV7-9	TRBJ1-4	-	-	TGTGCCAGCAGCTTACGAGAGGGTGAAAAACTGTTTTTT	CASSLREGEKLFF
TRBV11-2	TRBJ2-1	-	-	TGTGCCAGCAGCTTCTGGCGGACAGACAATGAGCAGTTCTTC	CASSFWRTDNEQFF
TRBV7-3	TRBJ2-1	TRBD1	-	TGTGCCAGCAGCTCGGGACAGGGGCAGTTCTTC	CASSSGQGQFF
TRBV7-9	TRBJ1-6	-	-	TGTGCCAGCAGCTTAGCGGCCAGGCGTAATTCACCCCTCCACTTT	CASSLAARRNSPLHF